A single sample is the source of the 3 T cell receptor beta chains below, sequenced in a study of a mutant IDH1 vaccine in newly diagnosed glioma. Described time point: week 5, during vaccination. Every single dose of the vaccine, 300 ug of mutant IDH1 20-mer peptide, came with topical imiquimod. These TCRs are of unknown antigen specificity. The assay was immunoSEQ multiplex PCR, and TCRdb's table has in-frame clones only and misses some. The sample includes 25,000 to 30,000 clones, about 90% of them seen just once. The sequencing used PBMCs, collected from a glioma patient whose treatment included an IDH1 peptide vaccine. The receptor set was obtained from a man aged 18-30 years with glioma.

V usage is TRBV18 and J usage is TRBJ1-5; D is undetermined. CDR3 length: 14 amino acids. Trimming pared 2 bases from V and 4 bases from J, leaving 9 bases between. Germline CDR1 reads KGHSH; CDR2 reads LQKENI. The CDR3 nucleotides are TGTGCCAGCTCACCATTAGGGTTTAATCAGCCCCAGCATTTT. Its protein is CASSPLGFNQPQHF.

The chain combines TRBV7-2 with TRBJ1-2, with D uncertain. Germline V gene lookup returns CDR1 SGHTA and CDR2 FQGNSA. With 5 bases removed from V and 4 bases from J, the gap between germline ends came to 11 bases. The CDR3 contains 13 residues. The DNA for the CDR3 is TGTGCCAGCAGCCTGGCTAGGCTCTATGGCTACACCTTC. Translated: CASSLARLYGYTF. The whole variable domain, filled in from reference TRBV7-2 and TRBJ1-2, reads GAGVSQSPSNKVTEKGKDVELRCDPISGHTALYWYRQSLGQGLEFLIYFQGNSAPDKSGLPSDRFSAERTGGSVSTLTIQRTQQEDSAVYLCASSLARLYGYTFGSGTRLTVV.

J is TRBJ1-1 and V is TRBV2; D gene uncertain. V lost 6 bases and J 6 bases, leaving 8 bases between the germline ends. This CDR3 has 11 residues. From germline, CDR1 is SNHLY and CDR2 FYNNEI. CDR3 region: CASSRSAEAFF. In DNA form, the CDR3 reads TGTGCCAGCAGCAGGTCAGCTGAAGCTTTCTTT.